The 2 T cell receptor beta chains presented below share a single source sample, sequenced in a study of early T cells in non-severe SARS-CoV-2 infection. TCRdb re-called the 5' RACE reads with MiXCR, one entry per CDR3 protein. This table has 48,000 or so distinct CDR3 sequences, about 12% appearing once. Sequenced input: whole blood. These receptors were taken from an adult who was a healthcare worker with PCR-confirmed SARS-CoV-2 infection or an uninfected control (not recorded which).

Ten or more counts support this clonotype. The chain combines TRBV5-1 with TRBJ2-1, with D uncertain. Germline loops: CDR1 SGHRS, CDR2 YFSETQ. This CDR3 has 14 residues. The V gene lost 1 base and the J gene lost 4 bases, with 9 bases spanning the gap. The CDR3 coding sequence is TGCGCCAGCAGCTTGCCGGACCCGTACAATGAGCAGTTCTTC. As protein: CASSLPDPYNEQFF.

A few counts support this clonotype. The gene calls are TRBV4-1 and TRBJ2-5, with TRBD1 matching 8 bases. CDR3 length: 16 residues. Germline V gives CDR1 MGHRA, CDR2 YSYEKL. Losses at the gene ends were 0 bases for V and 4 bases for J; bases not matched to a gene: 7. CDR3 DNA: TGCGCCAGCAGCCAAGATCAAACCGGGACAGGAGAGACCCAGTACTTC. Translation: CASSQDQTGTGETQYF.